This TCR beta chain was identified during a study of CD8 T cells in Susac syndrome. The multiple sclerosis control group comprised treatment-naive patients with stable or active relapsing-remitting disease. When the RNA was reverse transcribed, random hexamers were used with an input of 0.5 to 1 ug. TCR beta CDR3 was amplified by immunoSEQ covering 54 Vbeta and 13 Jbeta. TCRdb recomputed calls from the immunoSEQ multiplex PCR reads with MiXCR, one row per CDR3 protein. The sample yields almost 450,000 distinct CDR3 sequences, more than 80% seen once. The sequenced material came from CD8+ T cells from PBMCs. The origin of this receptor is a human donor with multiple sclerosis.

The DNA of the CDR3 is TGTGCCAGCAGCTTTCAGGCATCTGAAAAACTGTTTTTT. Protein: CASSFQASEKLFF. The chain is built from TRBV5-6 and TRBJ1-4; D call uncertain. CDR1 SGHDT and CDR2 YYEEEE come from the germline V gene. Trimming shortened V by 2 bases and J by 7 bases, and 9 bases separated the two germline ends. This CDR3 has 13 residues.